The 13 T cell receptor beta chains below all came from one sample that was sequenced in a study of blood T cell repertoires in COVID-19. Profiling relied on immunoSEQ multiplex PCR, and the TCRdb table lists in-frame clones only, not all of them. The table shows under 200,000 clones, with about 85% occurring only once. Sequencing was carried out using peripheral blood. The receptor source for this set is a man aged 55 to 70 with active or convalescent COVID-19.

The V gene is TRBV5-1, the J gene TRBJ2-4; 7 bases align to TRBD2. The germline V gene encodes CDR1 SGHRS and CDR2 YFSETQ. The V and J ends lost 0 bases and 3 bases, in that order; junction bases with no gene match: 12. This CDR3 is 18 amino acids long. The CDR3 DNA is TGCGCCAGCAGCTTGGGGGGAGGGTCCAGCGCCATCAAAAACATTCAGTACTTC. Amino acid sequence: CASSLGGGSSAIKNIQYF.

The rearrangement links TRBV5-4 to TRBJ2-3; the match to TRBD2 covers 7 bases. Losses at the gene ends were 4 bases for V and 2 bases for J; bases not matched to a gene: 7. This CDR3 is built from 15 residues. Germline V CDR1 and CDR2: SGHNT, YYREEE (reference sequence). The CDR3 protein is CASSPREGYTDTQYF. As DNA, the CDR3 is TGTGCCAGCAGCCCTAGGGAGGGATACACAGATACGCAGTATTTT.

V and J are TRBV6-5 and TRBJ2-1; D is possibly TRBD1 (5 bases). Trimming pared 2 bases from V and 6 bases from J, leaving 17 bases between. Germline V gene sequence: CDR1 MNHEY, CDR2 SVGAGI. This CDR3 region has 16 residues. DNA for the CDR3: TGTGCCAGCAGTTACACAGGCCCGGGCCAGGGCAATGAGCAGTTCTTC. Its protein is CASSYTGPGQGNEQFF.

In regard to this clone: Distinct nucleotide sequences in the sample also encode this CDR3. V gene TRBV19 combines with J gene TRBJ1-1; D not resolved. V was cut by 8 bases and J by 3 bases, with 7 bases left in between. This CDR3 is 11 amino acids long. Germline CDR1 LNHDA, CDR2 SQIVND (reference sequence). The CDR3 loop is CASSGDTEAFF. The CDR3 region has the DNA TGTGCCAGTTCCGGGGACACTGAAGCTTTCTTT.

The chain uses TRBV6-2 or TRBV6-3 and TRBJ2-1; 12 bases align to TRBD2. Germline-derived CDR1 and CDR2 are MNHEY and SVGEGT. The CDR3 runs to 16 residues. Trimming at V came to 6 bases and at J to 3 bases, leaving 6 bases not matched to a gene. The CDR3 DNA reads TGTGCCAGCAGCGTACCGACTAGCGGGGGCTACAATGAGCAGTTCTTC. It translates to CASSVPTSGGYNEQFF.

This chain uses TRBV4-1 with TRBJ2-1, with TRBD2 matching over 8 bases. Germline CDR1 and CDR2: MGHRA and YSYEKL. The CDR3 totals 16 residues. The V and J ends lost 3 bases and 5 bases, in that order; junction bases with no gene match: 9. The CDR3 is CASSQGSGGYNNEQFF. The CDR3 region has the DNA TGCGCCAGCAGCCAGGGAAGCGGGGGCTATAACAATGAGCAGTTCTTC.

This clone turned up a few times. The chain carries TRBV18 and TRBJ2-7; the match to TRBD1 covers 8 bases. The V and J ends lost 8 bases and 3 bases, in that order; junction bases with no gene match: 12. The CDR3 extends over 15 amino acids. CDR1 is KGHSH and CDR2 is LQKENI in the germline V gene. CDR3 nucleotides: TGTGCCAGCGGAGAAAACTCGGGACAGGTCTACGAGCAGTACTTC. Its protein product is CASGENSGQVYEQYF.

V is TRBV5-1 and J is TRBJ2-7; 7 nucleotides match TRBD1. The CDR3 consists of 15 residues. Germline loops: CDR1 SGHRS, CDR2 YFSETQ. Germline trimming cut 5 bases from V and 1 base from J; bases unmatched to any gene: 9. Here the CDR3 reads CASRLNRGTSYEQYF. The CDR3, as DNA: TGCGCCAGCAGGCTAAACAGGGGAACATCCTACGAGCAGTACTTC.

The chain carries TRBV5-1 and TRBJ2-3, with 12 nucleotides matching TRBD2. The CDR3 is 14 amino acids. Looked up from germline, CDR1 is SGHRS and CDR2 is YFSETQ. V lost 4 bases and J lost 6; bases outside the gene matches: 3. The CDR3 loop reads CASSVGLAGDTQYF. The CDR3 region has the DNA TGCGCCAGCAGCGTCGGACTAGCGGGGGATACGCAGTATTTT.

This clone appeared once. The V and J genes are TRBV12-5 and TRBJ1-1; tentatively, D is TRBD1 (6 bases). Germline V gene lookup returns CDR1 LGHNT and CDR2 FRNRAP. The CDR3 loop spans 13 amino acids. Trimming shortened V by 9 bases and J by 0 bases, and 11 bases separated the two germline ends. The CDR3 is CASTGQVNTEAFF. The CDR3 bases are TGTGCTAGCACGGGACAAGTGAACACTGAAGCTTTCTTT.

The chain joins TRBV7-9 to TRBJ2-4; perhaps TRBD1 as D (6 bases). The CDR3 has 15 residues. Trimming left V 5 bases short and J 1 base short, with 12 bases between. From germline, CDR1 is SEHNR and CDR2 FQNEAQ (reference sequence). In DNA, the CDR3 is TGTGCCAGCAGCCCCCCAGGGGCCGCCAAAAACATTCAGTACTTC. Its translation: CASSPPGAAKNIQYF.

The sample holds one count of this clone. The chain links TRBV12-1 to TRBJ1-6. TRBV12-1 counts as a pseudogene. The CDR3 is 20 residues long. As DNA, the CDR3 is TGTGCCAGCAGCTTTGAGCCCCCTCAAAATCGGGGCTCCTATAATTCACCCCTCCACTTT. It codes for CASSFEPPQNRGSYNSPLHF.

This clone was recorded only once. The chain carries TRBV28 and TRBJ1-3, with a weak D call TRBD1 (5 bases). This CDR3 spans 12 amino acids. From germline, CDR1 is MDHEN and CDR2 SYDVKM. The V gene lost 6 bases and the J gene lost 3 bases, with 6 bases spanning the gap. The DNA of the CDR3 is TGTGCCAGCAGAGGGGATGGAAACACCATATATTTT. Its translation is CASRGDGNTIYF.